Following are 13 T cell receptor beta chains from one sample sequenced in a study of blood T cell repertoires in COVID-19. Profiling relied on immunoSEQ multiplex PCR, and the TCRdb table lists in-frame clones only, not all of them. This table has 150,000 to 200,000 clones, more than 80% appearing once. The sequencing sample was made of peripheral blood. These receptors were taken from an older woman with COVID-19, enrolled during active disease.

The V and J genes are TRBV12-5 and TRBJ1-5; D uncertain. The V gene's germline CDR1 is LGHNT and CDR2 FRNRAP. Trimming shortened V by 1 base and J by 4 bases, and 2 bases separated the two germline ends. CDR3 length: 12 amino acids. Here the CDR3 DNA reads TGTGCTAGTGGTTTGGCGAATCAGCCCCAGCATTTT. Its translation: CASGLANQPQHF.

The J gene is TRBJ1-2, the V gene TRBV4-2, with 7 bases that match TRBD1. Germline-derived CDR1 and CDR2 are LGHNA and YNFKEQ. This CDR3 region has 17 residues. J gave up 7 bases and V 0 bases, and 14 bases lay outside the gene matches. CDR3 protein: CASSQDLPTGFFVGYTF. Here the CDR3 DNA reads TGTGCCAGCAGCCAAGATCTCCCGACAGGGTTCTTTGTTGGCTACACCTTC.

The chain links TRBV7-6 to TRBJ2-2, with TRBD2 identical over 8 bases. Germline CDR1 is SGHVS and CDR2 is FNYEAQ. The CDR3 has 18 residues. The V and J ends lost 1 base and 4 bases, in that order; junction bases with no gene match: 11. The CDR3 sequence is CASSLGVAGLGSTGELFF. The CDR3 DNA reads as TGTGCCAGCAGCTTAGGAGTAGCGGGGCTGGGGTCCACCGGGGAGCTGTTTTTT.

The chain carries TRBV7-8 and TRBJ1-1; D gene uncertain. The CDR3 spans 13 residues. V lost 5 bases and J 1 base, leaving 8 bases between the germline ends. Germline V CDR1 and CDR2: SGHVS, FQNEAQ. The CDR3 is CASSPLRNTEAFF. In DNA, the CDR3 is TGTGCCAGCAGCCCACTGAGGAACACTGAAGCTTTCTTT. Full variable domain (rest looked up from reference TRBV7-8 and TRBJ1-1): GAGVSQSPRYKVAKRGQDVALRCDPISGHVSLFWYQQALGQGPEFLTYFQNEAQLDKSGLPSDRFFAERPEGSVSTLKIQRTQQEDSAVYLCASSPLRNTEAFFGQGTRLTVV.

The rearrangement joins TRBV6-1 to TRBJ1-1; 10 bases line up with TRBD1. The CDR3 length is 15 residues. Germline loops: CDR1 MNHNS, CDR2 SASEGT. V was clipped by 2 bases and J by 6 bases; unmatched bases: 6. The CDR3 sequence is CASSEPDRGLPEAFF. Written as DNA, the CDR3 is TGTGCCAGCAGTGAACCGGACAGGGGGTTACCTGAAGCTTTCTTT.

The V and J genes are TRBV3-1 (or the pseudogene TRBV3-2) and TRBJ2-1; D is possibly TRBD1 (6 bases). Germline loops: CDR1 LGHDT, CDR2 YNNKEL (reference sequence). CDR3 length: 15 amino acids. V lost 4 bases, J lost 3 bases, and 13 bases lay in between. This CDR3 is CASSRGPGLYNEQFF. CDR3 sequence (DNA): TGTGCCAGCAGCCGGGGGCCCGGGCTCTACAATGAGCAGTTCTTC.

The chain carries TRBV6-1 and TRBJ1-1; D remains unclear. Germline V CDR1 and CDR2: MNHNS, SASEGT. This CDR3 comprises 15 residues. With 1 base removed from V and 1 base from J, the gap between germline ends came to 10 bases. The chain's CDR3 is CASSEGYYKNTEAFF. CDR3 coding DNA: TGTGCCAGCAGTGAAGGGTACTACAAGAACACTGAAGCTTTCTTT.

The sample holds one count of this clone. Other DNA sequences within the sample encode an identical CDR3. CDR3 in amino acids: CATSRDRGGNYGYTF. CDR3 nucleotides: TGTGCCACCAGCAGAGATCGTGGGGGGAACTATGGCTACACCTTC. The genes are TRBV15 and TRBJ1-2, with D tentatively TRBD1 (5 bases). Trimming cost V 0 bases and J 2 bases, with 10 bases left between them. The CDR3 loop spans 15 amino acids. The germline V gene has CDR1 LNHNV and CDR2 YYDKDF (reference sequence).

The V and J genes are TRBV5-8 and TRBJ2-2; TRBD1 agrees at 7 bases. V lost 6 bases and J lost 4; bases outside the gene matches: 12. The CDR3 contains 16 residues. Germline lookup yields CDR1 SGHTS and CDR2 YDEGEE. This CDR3 is CASIKGAGLRTGELFF. CDR3 in DNA: TGTGCCAGCATAAAGGGGGCGGGTTTGCGCACCGGGGAGCTGTTTTTT.

The chain employs TRBV7-2 and TRBJ1-1, with 7 bases lining up with TRBD1. The CDR3 is 17 amino acids. Germline values: CDR1 SGHTA, CDR2 FQGNSA. V shed 1 base, J shed 1 base, and the junction held 9 bases outside the gene matches. The CDR3 is CASSLVQGRSWNTEAFF. The CDR3 nucleotides read TGTGCCAGCAGCTTAGTACAGGGGCGGTCGTGGAACACTGAAGCTTTCTTT. Drawing the rest from reference TRBV7-2 and TRBJ1-1, the complete variable domain is GAGVSQSPSNKVTEKGKDVELRCDPISGHTALYWYRQSLGQGLEFLIYFQGNSAPDKSGLPSDRFSAERTGGSVSTLTIQRTQQEDSAVYLCASSLVQGRSWNTEAFFGQGTRLTVV.

The genes are TRBV2 and TRBJ2-7; 10 bases line up with TRBD1. Trimming removed 3 bases from V and 7 bases from J; junction bases left unmatched: 6. Germline CDR1 SNHLY, CDR2 FYNNEI. The CDR3 has 14 residues. As DNA, the CDR3 is TGTGCCAGCAGTGATGGGACAGGGGCTGGGGAGCAGTACTTC. Translation gives CASSDGTGAGEQYF.

This rearrangement joins TRBV19 to TRBJ1-5; maybe TRBD1 (5 bases). This CDR3 spans 13 amino acids. The V end lost 1 base, the J end lost 9 bases, and 10 bases lay between the germline ends. Germline CDR1 LNHDA, CDR2 SQIVND (reference sequence). The CDR3 sequence: CASSIGWGRPQHF. The CDR3, as DNA: TGTGCCAGTAGTATAGGTTGGGGCCGGCCCCAGCATTTT. The full variable domain, rest sourced from reference TRBV19 and TRBJ1-5, is DGGITQSPKYLFRKEGQNVTLSCEQNLNHDAMYWYRQDPGQGLRLIYYSQIVNDFQKGDIAEGYSVSREKKESFPLTVTSAQKNPTAFYLCASSIGWGRPQHFGDGTRLSIL.

This rearrangement joins TRBV3-1 (or the pseudogene TRBV3-2) to TRBJ2-5, with 9 bases identical to TRBD2. The V gene end was trimmed by 4 bases and the J gene end by 6 bases; junction bases not matched to a gene: 6. This CDR3 is built from 14 residues. CDR1 LGHDT and CDR2 YNNKEL come from the germline V gene (reference sequence). Written as DNA, the CDR3 is TGTGCCAGCAGCCCCTTAGCGGGGGCCAAGACCCAGTACTTC. Protein sequence: CASSPLAGAKTQYF.